This TCR beta chain was recovered during a study of blood T cell repertoires in COVID-19. The CDR3 sequence is 14 residues long. The V segment lost 4 bases and the J segment 6 bases; nucleotides outside the gene matches: 5. From germline, CDR1 is SGHRS and CDR2 YFSETQ. Generated by immunoSEQ multiplex PCR, the TCRdb table keeps only in-frame clones and is missing some. The sample records approximately 350,000 clones, approximately 92% being singletons. This receptor was identified in a man between 18 and 35 years old who had recovered from COVID-19. Sequencing was done on a sample of PBMCs or T cells enriched from blood (not recorded which). The chain joins TRBV5-1 to TRBJ2-5; 11 nucleotides line up with TRBD2. The CDR3, as DNA: TGCGCCAGCAGCGAGACTAGCGGGATCCAGACCCAGTACTTC. Protein sequence: CASSETSGIQTQYF.